What follows is one T cell receptor (beta chain) and its context. This record comes from a study of blood T cell repertoires in COVID-19. Study in general: Samples representing acute and convalescent COVID-19 were sourced from the United States, Italy and Spain.

The germline V and J ends were trimmed by 6 bases and 0 bases, with 9 bases remaining between them. The CDR3 totals 14 residues. Germline CDR1 reads MNHEY; CDR2 reads SVGAGI. Original handling: Reference gene primers were amplified, and this amplification served to estimate nucleated cell counts. The table came from immunoSEQ multiplex PCR; TCRdb's copy has only in-frame clones and leaves some out. For V, J and clone size, that table is used; D and trimming come from the DNA. The sample records roughly 300,000 clones, roughly 87% being singletons. The sequenced material came from peripheral blood. The receptor was derived from a human donor in a cohort sampled during active COVID-19. V gene TRBV6-5 combines with J gene TRBJ1-3, with D perhaps matching TRBD1 (5 bases). The CDR3 spells CASRGGISGNTIYF. CDR3 DNA: TGTGCCAGCAGGGGGGGAATCTCTGGAAACACCATATATTTT.